The next 28 T cell receptor beta chains were all read from a single sample in a study of response to subunit inactivated influenza vaccine. TCRdb itself ran the RT-PCR reads through MiXCR, one entry per CDR3 protein. Of around 200,000 distinct CDR3 sequences listed, 12% are singletons. In addition, the sample was reused for a study of T cells expressing NK-cell markers. Turning to that study: Synthesis of TCR beta cDNA relied on 5'RACE template switching carrying UMIs.

The sample consisted of CD8+ T cells sorted from PBMCs, taken about 11 days after vaccination. Receptors originate from a man aged 50-59 years who received an inactivated influenza vaccine.

This chain uses TRBV7-8 with TRBJ1-5; TRBD1 might be the D (5 bases). Germline values: CDR1 SGHVS, CDR2 FQNEAQ. The CDR3 loop spans 16 amino acids. V was cut by 5 bases and J by 6 bases, with 20 bases left in between. The DNA of the CDR3 is TGTGCCAGCAGCCCCCGCCGGGGGATGGGCACTCAGCCCCAGCATTTT. It codes for CASSPRRGMGTQPQHF.

The chain carries TRBV21-1 and TRBJ2-3; the table assigns TRBD2, which was not confirmed against the DNA. TRBV21-1 is recorded as a pseudogene. The CDR3 runs 13 residues. DNA of the CDR3: TGTGCCACCTCCACGGTGAGCACAGATACGCAGTATTTT. This encodes CATSTVSTDTQYF.

This clonotype was seen at least ten times. The rearrangement uses TRBV28 and TRBJ2-7, with a tentative D call TRBD1 (6 bases). The length of the CDR3 is 14 residues. Trimming stripped 4 bases from V and 6 bases from J, with 16 bases between. The V gene's germline CDR1 is MDHEN and CDR2 SYDVKM. The CDR3 reads CASSYRVYMGEQYF. CDR3 DNA: TGTGCCAGCAGTTACAGGGTTTATATGGGCGAGCAGTACTTC.

The genes are TRBV15 and TRBJ2-3; D perhaps matches TRBD2 (5 bases). Trimming left V 0 bases short and J 3 bases short, with 10 bases between. The CDR3 runs 15 residues. Germline V gene lookup returns CDR1 LNHNV and CDR2 YYDKDF (reference sequence). CDR3 sequence: CATSRDQRPTDTQYF. The CDR3 DNA sequence: TGTGCCACCAGCAGAGATCAGCGGCCAACAGATACGCAGTATTTT.

This clonotype occurred a few times. The chain is built from TRBV27 and TRBJ2-7; 12 bases agree with TRBD2. The CDR3 loop spans 15 amino acids. Germline CDR1 reads MNHEY; CDR2 reads SMNVEV (reference sequence). The V gene end was trimmed by 6 bases and the J gene end by 6 bases; junction bases not matched to a gene: 9. CDR3 loop: CASSTRLAGDSEQYF. CDR3 nucleotides: TGTGCCAGCAGCACCCGACTAGCGGGAGACTCCGAGCAGTACTTC.

This clonotype has a count of ten or more. The chain joins TRBV29-1 to TRBJ2-2; 9 nucleotides agree with TRBD2. Germline lookup yields CDR1 SQVTM and CDR2 ANQGSEA. The CDR3 runs 14 residues. The V gene end was trimmed by 4 bases and the J gene end by 7 bases; junction bases not matched to a gene: 7. CDR3 in amino acids: CSVASGNSNGELFF. In nucleotides, the CDR3 is TGCAGCGTTGCTAGCGGGAATTCTAACGGGGAGCTGTTTTTT.

The table lists this clonotype with a few counts. V is TRBV10-3 and J is TRBJ2-3; 8 bases map to TRBD2. The germline V gene encodes CDR1 ENHRY and CDR2 SYGVKD. The ends lost 0 bases at V and 0 bases at J; junction bases unmatched: 2. The CDR3 consists of 16 residues. CDR3 sequence: CAISESPSGSTDTQYF. DNA for the CDR3: TGTGCCATCAGTGAGTCGCCTAGCGGGAGCACAGATACGCAGTATTTT.

This chain uses TRBV4-1 with TRBJ2-7; 11 bases fit TRBD2. The trim removed 1 base at V and 5 bases at J, leaving 4 bases unmatched. Germline V gene lookup returns CDR1 MGHRA and CDR2 YSYEKL. The CDR3 sequence is 15 residues long. The CDR3 region is CASSQVAGGRNEQYF. CDR3 nucleotide sequence: TGCGCCAGCAGCCAAGTAGCGGGAGGGCGCAACGAGCAGTACTTC.

CDR3 bases: TGTGCCAGTAGTATTGGAAGCGGGAGCTCCTACGAGCAGTACTTC. It codes for CASSIGSGSSYEQYF. The J gene is TRBJ2-7, the V gene TRBV19; 8 bases are a match to TRBD2. CDR1 is LNHDA and CDR2 is SQIVND in the germline V gene (reference sequence). CDR3 size: 15 residues. The trim removed 3 bases at V and 0 bases at J, leaving 4 bases unmatched.

The CDR3 here is CASSVGLWGPWEYF. The CDR3 DNA reads as TGTGCCAGCAGCGTAGGTCTTTGGGGTCCTTGGGAGTATTTT. The chain has TRBV11-3 and TRBJ2-3, with D unresolved. This CDR3 is built from 14 residues. CDR1 and CDR2 from the germline V gene are SGHNT and YENEEA. V was pared by 5 bases and J by 13 bases, with 22 bases between.

This clonotype was seen a handful of times. J is TRBJ2-7 and V is TRBV6-2 or TRBV6-3, with D possibly being TRBD1 (5 bases). The CDR3 length is 12 residues. The V end lost 4 bases, the J end lost 7 bases, and 11 bases lay between the germline ends. Looked up from germline, CDR1 is MNHEY and CDR2 is SVGEGT. The CDR3 loop reads CASSSGSPEQYF. The DNA for the CDR3 is TGTGCCAGCAGTTCAGGGTCCCCAGAGCAGTACTTC.

This clonotype was picked up many times. This sequence joins TRBV20-1 and TRBJ2-1; D gene ambiguous. The CDR3 totals 16 residues. CDR1 DFQATT and CDR2 SNEGSKA come from the germline V gene (reference sequence). Trimming shortened V by 4 bases and J by 6 bases, and 22 bases separated the two germline ends. The CDR3 spells CSAIPPRVASINEQFF. The CDR3 DNA reads as TGCAGTGCTATCCCCCCCCGGGTTGCCTCCATCAATGAGCAGTTCTTC.

This clonotype was seen ten or more times. The V and J genes are TRBV4-3 and TRBJ2-5; 7 positions match TRBD1. The trim removed 0 bases at V and 10 bases at J, leaving 8 bases unmatched. Germline assignment: CDR1 LGHNA and CDR2 YSLEER. This CDR3 region has 14 residues. CDR3 nucleotides: TGCGCCAGCAGCCAAGAAAACAGGGGCCCGGTCCAGTACTTC. Translated, it gives CASSQENRGPVQYF.

This clonotype was seen a handful of times. The V call is TRBV25-1, the J call TRBJ2-2; D is unclear. Germline CDR1 MGHDK, CDR2 SYGVNS. The CDR3 extends over 15 amino acids. The V and J ends lost 0 bases and 6 bases respectively, with 11 bases between them. DNA of the CDR3: TGTGCCAGCAGTGAATATGGCAGGACGTCCGGGGAGCTGTTTTTT. Translating gives CASSEYGRTSGELFF.

This clonotype has only a few counts. The chain joins TRBV20-1 to TRBJ1-5, with a tentative D call TRBD1 (5 bases). The V end lost 0 bases, the J end lost 3 bases, and 12 bases lay between the germline ends. From germline, CDR1 is DFQATT and CDR2 SNEGSKA (reference sequence). This CDR3 has 15 residues. The CDR3 sequence: CSARDAGGINQPQHF. For the CDR3, the DNA is TGCAGTGCTAGAGATGCCGGGGGGATCAATCAGCCCCAGCATTTT.

This clonotype was seen ten or more times. The chain employs TRBV5-1 and TRBJ2-1, with D possibly being TRBD1 or TRBD2 (5 bases each). CDR3 length equals 15 residues. V was clipped by 4 bases and J by 0 bases, with 11 bases between them. Germline V gene lookup returns CDR1 SGHRS and CDR2 YFSETQ. CDR3 in DNA: TGCGCCAGCAGCGAGGGACGGAGCTCCTACAATGAGCAGTTCTTC. This codes for CASSEGRSSYNEQFF.

This clonotype was observed a few times. This chain joins TRBV12-3 or TRBV12-4 and TRBJ1-2; D remains unclear. Trimming shortened V by 2 bases and J by 2 bases, and 9 bases separated the two germline ends. This CDR3 contains 14 residues. The DNA for the CDR3 is TGTGCCAGCAGTTTAAGTCCAGGCAACTATGGCTACACCTTC. This sequence encodes CASSLSPGNYGYTF.

This clonotype was recorded at least ten times. This chain joins TRBV15 and TRBJ2-3, with 8 bases identical to TRBD1. There are 15 residues in the CDR3. Germline CDR1 LNHNV, CDR2 YYDKDF (reference sequence). V lost 3 bases and J lost 6; bases outside the gene matches: 8. The CDR3 DNA is TGTGCCACCAGCAGGACCTCAGGGGGCGGGGATACGCAGTATTTT. Encoded protein: CATSRTSGGGDTQYF.

This clonotype has a handful of counts. The V gene is TRBV20-1, the J gene TRBJ1-1; TRBD1 agrees at 7 bases. Trimming took 3 bases from V and 8 from J; bases not matched to a gene: 15. The V gene's germline CDR1 is DFQATT and CDR2 SNEGSKA (reference sequence). The CDR3 extends over 15 amino acids. Here the CDR3 DNA reads TGCAGTGCTAGTGTCTTGGGACAGTCAGCCCTGGAAGCTTTCTTT. As protein: CSASVLGQSALEAFF.

A few counts support this clonotype. V and J are TRBV14 and TRBJ2-7, with TRBD1 identical over 7 bases. The length of the CDR3 is 13 residues. Germline lookup yields CDR1 SGHDN and CDR2 FVKESK. The ends lost 4 bases at V and 4 bases at J; junction bases unmatched: 4. CDR3 region: CASSPTGWYEQYF. CDR3 DNA sequence: TGTGCCAGCAGCCCGACAGGGTGGTACGAGCAGTACTTC.

V and J are TRBV7-8 and TRBJ1-2, with unresolved D. V was cut by 0 bases and J by 5 bases, with 10 bases left in between. Per germline, CDR1 SGHVS and CDR2 FQNEAQ. The CDR3 consists of 14 residues. The DNA for the CDR3 is TGTGCCAGCAGCTTAGCATGGGTGGGGTATGGCTACACCTTC. It specifies CASSLAWVGYGYTF.

This clonotype was observed a few times. V and J are TRBV4-3 and TRBJ2-1; maybe TRBD1 (5 bases). V gave up 0 bases and J gave up 2 bases, with 14 bases separating them. CDR3 size: 17 residues. Germline V gene lookup returns CDR1 LGHNA and CDR2 YSLEER. The CDR3 sequence is CASSQDFSGFPYNEQFF. The CDR3 DNA reads TGCGCCAGCAGCCAAGATTTTTCAGGGTTTCCCTACAATGAGCAGTTCTTC.

This clonotype was found many times. CDR3 sequence: CASSYSLAGVPSETQYF. The CDR3 nucleotides are TGTGCCAGCAGTTACTCTCTAGCGGGGGTACCATCCGAGACCCAGTACTTC. The gene calls are TRBV6-5 and TRBJ2-5; 10 positions match TRBD2. The V segment lost 0 bases and the J segment 5 bases; nucleotides outside the gene matches: 9. CDR1 and CDR2 from the germline V gene are MNHEY and SVGAGI. This CDR3 contains 17 residues.

This sequence joins TRBV20-1 and TRBJ2-1; TRBD2 aligns across 7 bases. Germline V gene lookup returns CDR1 DFQATT and CDR2 SNEGSKA (reference sequence). J was trimmed by 6 bases and V by 0 bases; bases with no gene match: 11. CDR3 length: 16 amino acids. The CDR3 loop reads CSARDLSGRAGNEQFF. DNA for the CDR3: TGCAGTGCTAGAGATCTAAGTGGGAGGGCCGGCAATGAGCAGTTCTTC.

The chain employs TRBV6-5 and TRBJ2-7; 10 bases are shared with TRBD2. The germline CDR1 and CDR2 sequences are MNHEY and SVGAGI. The CDR3 extends over 17 amino acids. J lost 4 bases, V lost 2 bases, and 11 bases had no gene match. As DNA, the CDR3 is TGTGCCAGCAGTTACGGCCAGCGGGAGGGCCCGCTGTACGAGCAGTACTTC. The encoded protein is CASSYGQREGPLYEQYF.

This clonotype was seen more than once but under ten times. The chain recombines TRBV30 with TRBJ1-1; TRBD1 is a possible D gene (5 bases). In germline, CDR1 is GTSNPN, CDR2 SVGIG (reference sequence). CDR3 length: 13 amino acids. V lost 1 base to trimming and J lost 3 bases, with 9 bases between them. CDR3 amino acids: CAWSGRAYTEAFF. The CDR3 region has the DNA TGTGCCTGGAGTGGCAGGGCGTACACTGAAGCTTTCTTT.

This clonotype was detected many times. The V and J genes are TRBV30 and TRBJ2-1; D possibly matches TRBD1 or TRBD2 (6 bases each). The CDR3 runs 12 residues. CDR1 is GTSNPN and CDR2 is SVGIG in the germline V gene (reference sequence). The ends were cut back, 4 bases at V and 9 bases at J, with 13 bases in the middle. CDR3 amino acids: CAWNLGGGEQFF. In DNA form, the CDR3 reads TGTGCCTGGAATCTGGGGGGCGGTGAGCAGTTCTTC.

The chain recombines TRBV27 with TRBJ1-4; D unclear. The ends were cut back, 0 bases at V and 8 bases at J, with 7 bases in the middle. CDR3 length: 13 residues. Per germline, CDR1 MNHEY and CDR2 SMNVEV (reference sequence). The chain's CDR3 is CASSLSIAEKLFF. The CDR3 DNA is TGTGCCAGCAGTTTATCGATTGCCGAAAAACTGTTTTTT.